The next 3 T cell receptor beta chains were all read from a single sample in a study of human T cells and chemical hapten exposure. TCRdb re-analysed the RACE reads in MiXCR, keeping a single row per CDR3 protein. The table has fewer than 300,000 distinct CDR3 sequences, approximately 8.4% seen once. Time point described: pre-sensitization, week 0. Documented treatment: therapeutic diphenylcyclopropenone sensitization with weekly scalp DPC. Sequenced here: whole blood, sampled in connection with sensitization to the hapten diphenylcyclopropenone (DPC). The receptors shown here come from a woman aged 35 to 49 with alopecia areata. Some clones in this sample may be carry-over from other donors' samples.

The chain recombines TRBV28 with TRBJ1-5; D is unresolved. This CDR3 comprises 17 residues. The V end was cut by 2 bases, the J end by 1 base, with 15 bases between. CDR1 is MDHEN, CDR2 SYDVKM, per germline. This CDR3 is CASSLTFSDLSNQPQHF. The CDR3 nucleotides are TGTGCCAGCAGTTTAACTTTCTCGGACCTAAGCAATCAGCCCCAGCATTTT.

This clonotype was observed many times. CDR3 sequence: CASSPGTGRTEAFF. DNA for the CDR3: TGTGCCAGCAGTCCCGGGACAGGGCGCACTGAAGCTTTCTTT. The chain uses TRBV6-5 and TRBJ1-1; 9 bases are shared with TRBD1. CDR1 MNHEY and CDR2 SVGAGI come from the germline V gene. The CDR3 totals 14 residues. V was clipped by 5 bases and J by 4 bases; unmatched bases: 5.

This clonotype was counted ten times or more. V usage is TRBV12-3 or TRBV12-4 and J usage is TRBJ2-7; possibly TRBD1 for D (6 bases). V gave up 5 bases and J gave up 7 bases, with 15 bases separating them. The CDR3 length is 13 residues. CDR3 sequence (DNA): TGTGCCAGCAGTGGGGCAGGGGATGGTGAGCAGTACTTC. It specifies CASSGAGDGEQYF.